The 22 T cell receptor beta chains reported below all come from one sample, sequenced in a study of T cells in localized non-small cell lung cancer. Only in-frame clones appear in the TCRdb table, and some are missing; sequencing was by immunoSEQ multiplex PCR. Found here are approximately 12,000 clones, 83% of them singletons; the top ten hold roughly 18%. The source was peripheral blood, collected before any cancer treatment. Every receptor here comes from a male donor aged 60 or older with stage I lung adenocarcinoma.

CDR3 DNA sequence: TGCGCCAGCAGCCAAGATCGGGCCCGCTCCTACAATGAGCAGTTCTTC. Translation gives CASSQDRARSYNEQFF. V gene TRBV4-1 combines with J gene TRBJ2-1; D unresolved. The CDR3 covers 16 residues. The V end lost 0 bases, the J end lost 0 bases, and 9 bases lay between the germline ends. CDR1 and CDR2 (germline): MGHRA, YSYEKL.

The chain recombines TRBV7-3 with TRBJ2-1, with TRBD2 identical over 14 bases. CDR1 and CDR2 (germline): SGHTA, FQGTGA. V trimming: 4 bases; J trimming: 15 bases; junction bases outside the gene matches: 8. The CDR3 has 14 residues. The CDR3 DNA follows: TGTGCCAGCAGCTCCGGGACTAGCGGGAGCAGTCCGTTCTTC. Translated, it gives CASSSGTSGSSPFF. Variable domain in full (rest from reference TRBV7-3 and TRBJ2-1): GAGVSQTPSNKVTEKGKYVELRCDPISGHTALYWYRQSLGQGPEFLIYFQGTGAADDSGLPNDRFFAVRPEGSVSTLKIQRTERGDSAVYLCASSSGTSGSSPFFGPGTRLTVL.

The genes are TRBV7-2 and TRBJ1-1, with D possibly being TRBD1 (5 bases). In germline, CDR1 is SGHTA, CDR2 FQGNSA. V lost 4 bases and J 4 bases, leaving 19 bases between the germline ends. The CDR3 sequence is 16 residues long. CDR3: CASSSQFRDYGTEAFF. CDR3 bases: TGTGCCAGCAGCTCCCAGTTCAGGGACTACGGCACTGAAGCTTTCTTT.

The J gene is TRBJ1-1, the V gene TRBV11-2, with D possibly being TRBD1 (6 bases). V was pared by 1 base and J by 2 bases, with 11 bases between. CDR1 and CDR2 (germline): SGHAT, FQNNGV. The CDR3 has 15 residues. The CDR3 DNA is TGTGCCAGCAGCTTAGCAGGGGTCGAAAACACTGAAGCTTTCTTT. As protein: CASSLAGVENTEAFF.

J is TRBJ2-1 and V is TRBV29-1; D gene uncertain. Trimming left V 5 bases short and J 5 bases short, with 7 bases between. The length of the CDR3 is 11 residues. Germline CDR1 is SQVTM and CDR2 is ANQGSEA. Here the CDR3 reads CSVQRNNEQFF. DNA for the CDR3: TGCAGCGTTCAGAGGAACAATGAGCAGTTCTTC.

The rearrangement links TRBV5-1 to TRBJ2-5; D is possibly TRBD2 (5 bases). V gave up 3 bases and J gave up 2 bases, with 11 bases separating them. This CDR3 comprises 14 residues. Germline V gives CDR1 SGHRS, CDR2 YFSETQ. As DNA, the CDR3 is TGCGCCAGCAGCTCCACGGGGTCTCAAGAGACCCAGTACTTC. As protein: CASSSTGSQETQYF.

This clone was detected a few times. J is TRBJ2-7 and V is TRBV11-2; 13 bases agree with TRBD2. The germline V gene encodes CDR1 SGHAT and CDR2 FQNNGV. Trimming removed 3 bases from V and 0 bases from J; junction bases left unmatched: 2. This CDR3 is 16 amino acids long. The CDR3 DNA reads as TGTGCCAGCAGCTTGGGGACTAGCGGGATCTCCTACGAGCAGTACTTC. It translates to CASSLGTSGISYEQYF.

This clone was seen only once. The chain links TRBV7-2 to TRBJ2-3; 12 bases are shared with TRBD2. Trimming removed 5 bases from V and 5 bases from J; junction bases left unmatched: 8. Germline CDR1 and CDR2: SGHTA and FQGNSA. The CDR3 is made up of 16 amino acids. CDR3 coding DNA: TGTGCCAGCAGCCGCCGCCGGGGACTAGCGGGAGATACGCAGTATTTT. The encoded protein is CASSRRRGLAGDTQYF.

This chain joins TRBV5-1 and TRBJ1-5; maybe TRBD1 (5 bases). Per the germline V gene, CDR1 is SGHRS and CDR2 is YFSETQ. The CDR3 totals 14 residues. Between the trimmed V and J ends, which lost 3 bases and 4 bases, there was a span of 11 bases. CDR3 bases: TGCGCCAGCAGCTCGGGACGTCAGAATCAGCCCCAGCATTTT. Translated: CASSSGRQNQPQHF.

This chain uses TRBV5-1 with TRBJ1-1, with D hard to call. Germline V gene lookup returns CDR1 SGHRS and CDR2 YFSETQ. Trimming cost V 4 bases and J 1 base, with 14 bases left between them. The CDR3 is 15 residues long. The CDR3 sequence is CASSQARTSNTEAFF. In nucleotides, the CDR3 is TGCGCCAGCAGCCAGGCCCGCACATCGAACACTGAAGCTTTCTTT. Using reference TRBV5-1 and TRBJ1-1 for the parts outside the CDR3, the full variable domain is KAGVTQTPRYLIKTRGQQVTLSCSPISGHRSVSWYQQTPGQGLQFLFEYFSETQRNKGNFPGRFSGRQFSNSRSEMNVSTLELGDSALYLCASSQARTSNTEAFFGQGTRLTVV.

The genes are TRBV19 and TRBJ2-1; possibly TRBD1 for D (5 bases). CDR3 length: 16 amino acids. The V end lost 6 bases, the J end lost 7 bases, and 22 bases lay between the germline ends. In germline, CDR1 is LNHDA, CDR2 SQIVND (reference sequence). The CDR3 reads CASRLTGAPKGNEQFF. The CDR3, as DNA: TGTGCCAGTAGATTAACTGGCGCCCCAAAGGGGAATGAGCAGTTCTTC. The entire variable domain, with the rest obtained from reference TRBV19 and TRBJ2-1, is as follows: DGGITQSPKYLFRKEGQNVTLSCEQNLNHDAMYWYRQDPGQGLRLIYYSQIVNDFQKGDIAEGYSVSREKKESFPLTVTSAQKNPTAFYLCASRLTGAPKGNEQFFGPGTRLTVL.

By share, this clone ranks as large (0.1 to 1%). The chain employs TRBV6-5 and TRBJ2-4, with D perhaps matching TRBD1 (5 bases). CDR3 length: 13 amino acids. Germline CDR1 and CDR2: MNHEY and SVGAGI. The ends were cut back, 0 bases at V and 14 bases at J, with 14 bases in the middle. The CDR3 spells CASSYSGAQGEYF. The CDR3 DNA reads TGTGCCAGCAGTTACTCTGGGGCACAAGGAGAGTACTTC.

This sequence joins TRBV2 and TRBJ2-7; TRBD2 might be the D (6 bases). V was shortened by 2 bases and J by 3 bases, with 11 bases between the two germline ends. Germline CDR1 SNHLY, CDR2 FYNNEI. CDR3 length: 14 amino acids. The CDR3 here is CASSEKGLGYEQYF. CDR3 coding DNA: TGTGCCAGCAGTGAAAAGGGACTCGGCTACGAGCAGTACTTC. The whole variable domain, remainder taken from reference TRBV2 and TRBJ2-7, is EPEVTQTPSHQVTQMGQEVILRCVPISNHLYFYWYRQILGQKVEFLVSFYNNEISEKSEIFDDQFSVERPDGSNFTLKIRSTKLEDSAMYFCASSEKGLGYEQYFGPGTRLTVT.

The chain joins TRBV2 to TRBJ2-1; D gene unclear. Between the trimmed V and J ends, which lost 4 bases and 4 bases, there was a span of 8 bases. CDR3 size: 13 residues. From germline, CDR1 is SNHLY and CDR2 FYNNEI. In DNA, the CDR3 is TGTGCCAGCAGTGTTTGGCTATACAATGAGCAGTTCTTC. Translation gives CASSVWLYNEQFF. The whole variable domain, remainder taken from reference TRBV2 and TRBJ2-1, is EPEVTQTPSHQVTQMGQEVILRCVPISNHLYFYWYRQILGQKVEFLVSFYNNEISEKSEIFDDQFSVERPDGSNFTLKIRSTKLEDSAMYFCASSVWLYNEQFFGPGTRLTVL.

In DNA, the CDR3 is TGTGCCAGCAGCGAACCAGGGAGGAGCTCCTATAATTCACCCCTCCACTTT. This translates into CASSEPGRSSYNSPLHF. V usage is TRBV6-1 and J usage is TRBJ1-6, with D maybe TRBD1 (5 bases). Looked up from germline, CDR1 is MNHNS and CDR2 is SASEGT. This CDR3 has 17 residues. Trimming pared 6 bases from V and 0 bases from J, leaving 15 bases between.

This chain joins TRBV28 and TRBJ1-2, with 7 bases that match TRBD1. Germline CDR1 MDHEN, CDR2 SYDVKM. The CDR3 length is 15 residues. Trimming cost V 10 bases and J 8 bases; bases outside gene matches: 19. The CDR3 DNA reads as TGTGCCACTGAGTCGGGGGGATACAGGGGCCGCGGCTACACCTTC. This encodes CATESGGYRGRGYTF.

This CDR3 reads CASSYSRVYNEQFF. In nucleotides, the CDR3 is TGTGCCAGCAGTTACTCGAGGGTTTACAATGAGCAGTTCTTC. The V gene is TRBV6-6, the J gene TRBJ2-1; D perhaps matches TRBD2 (5 bases). The CDR3 is 14 residues long. The ends were cut back, 0 bases at V and 4 bases at J, with 7 bases in the middle. Germline CDR1 and CDR2: MNHNY and SVGAGI (reference sequence).

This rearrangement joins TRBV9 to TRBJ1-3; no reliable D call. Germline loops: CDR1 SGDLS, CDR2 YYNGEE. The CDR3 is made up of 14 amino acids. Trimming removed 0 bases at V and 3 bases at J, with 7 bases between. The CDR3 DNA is TGTGCCAGCAGCGTAGCCTGGGATGGAAACACCATATATTTT. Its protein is CASSVAWDGNTIYF.

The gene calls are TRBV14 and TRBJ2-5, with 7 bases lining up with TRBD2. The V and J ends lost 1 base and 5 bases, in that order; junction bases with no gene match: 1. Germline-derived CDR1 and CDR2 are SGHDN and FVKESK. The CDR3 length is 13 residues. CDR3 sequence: CASSQVLAETQYF. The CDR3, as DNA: TGTGCCAGCAGCCAAGTACTAGCGGAGACCCAGTACTTC. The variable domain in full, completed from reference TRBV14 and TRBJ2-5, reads EAGVTQFPSHSVIEKGQTVTLRCDPISGHDNLYWYRRVMGKEIKFLLHFVKESKQDESGMPNNRFLAERTGGTYSTLKVQPAELEDSGVYFCASSQVLAETQYFGPGTRLLVL.

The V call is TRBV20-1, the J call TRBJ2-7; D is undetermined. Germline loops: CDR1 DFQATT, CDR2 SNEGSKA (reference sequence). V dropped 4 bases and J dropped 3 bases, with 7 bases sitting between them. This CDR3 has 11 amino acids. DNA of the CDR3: TGCAGTGCTACACCTAGCTACGAGCAGTACTTC. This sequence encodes CSATPSYEQYF.

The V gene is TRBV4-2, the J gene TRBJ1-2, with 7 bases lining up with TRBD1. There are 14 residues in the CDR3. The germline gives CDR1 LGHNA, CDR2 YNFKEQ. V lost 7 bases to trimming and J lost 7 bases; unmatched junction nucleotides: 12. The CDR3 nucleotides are TGTGCCAGCAACGACGGGACAGTATTTTTTGGCTACACCTTC. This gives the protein CASNDGTVFFGYTF.

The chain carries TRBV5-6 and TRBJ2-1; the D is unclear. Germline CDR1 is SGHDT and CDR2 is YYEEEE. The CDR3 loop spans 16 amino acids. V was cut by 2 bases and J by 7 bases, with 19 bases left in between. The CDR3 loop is CASSFEDFQVRNEQFF. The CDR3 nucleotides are TGTGCCAGCAGCTTTGAGGATTTCCAGGTTCGGAATGAGCAGTTCTTC.